This TCR beta chain came from a study of T cells in Graves' hyperthyroidism and ophthalmopathy. RNA transcripts were the template for amplifying TCR beta CDR3 regions. The primer set for the first-round RT-PCR of the TCR CDR3 was HTBI. TCRdb reprocessed the multiplex PCR reads with MiXCR, giving one entry per CDR3 protein. This sample carries fewer than 300,000 distinct CDR3 sequences, around 25% of them seen once, and the ten largest clones take approximately 30%. Study results and limitations: Using 13 V-J features, a model discriminated ophthalmopathy from stable hyperthyroidism. Blood samples included most of the expanded thyroid clonotypes exceeding 0.001.

The study left out patients who had uncontrolled infection, other autoimmune disease, pregnancy or lactation. Blood from later-ophthalmopathy patients was taken at first hyperthyroidism diagnosis. This clonotype was found many times. Its antigen remains unknown. The TCR sequence derives from a middle-aged man with Graves' hyperthyroidism that later progressed to Graves' ophthalmopathy. Input material: blood.

The CDR3 sequence: CASISEPWSEAFF. In DNA, the CDR3 is TGTGCCAGCATATCGGAGCCCTGGTCTGAAGCTTTCTTT. The gene calls are TRBV2 and TRBJ1-1, with D unresolved. CDR1 and CDR2 (germline): SNHLY, FYNNEI. The ends were cut back, 7 bases at V and 6 bases at J, with 15 bases in the middle. The CDR3 has 13 amino acids.